The 13 T cell receptor beta chains below all came from one sample that was sequenced in a study of technical replicates of blood from a few donors. This table comes from immunoSEQ multiplex PCR, and its TCRdb copy is limited to in-frame clones, with some not included. The sample lists 55,000 to 60,000 clones, just under 95% occurring once. Sequencing used PBMCs. Source of these receptors: a human donor in good health. Some clones in this sample may be carry-over from other donors' samples.

The rearrangement uses TRBV5-1 and TRBJ1-1, with D perhaps TRBD1 (6 bases). There are 15 residues in the CDR3. Trimming shortened V by 7 bases and J by 1 base, and 17 bases separated the two germline ends. The V gene's germline CDR1 is SGHRS and CDR2 YFSETQ. The chain's CDR3 is CASRVTVGQNTEAFF. The CDR3 DNA follows: TGCGCCAGCCGGGTAACAGTGGGACAGAACACTGAAGCTTTCTTT.

This clone was observed once. The chain combines TRBV11-3 with TRBJ2-5; 8 nucleotides line up with TRBD1. V was pared by 1 base and J by 2 bases, with 9 bases of the junction left unmatched. Germline V gene sequence: CDR1 SGHNT, CDR2 YENEEA. CDR3 length: 17 residues. In DNA, the CDR3 is TGTGCCAGCAGCTTAGGGCAGGGGGCAAGTAAACAAGAGACCCAGTACTTC. It codes for CASSLGQGASKQETQYF. The full variable domain, rest sourced from reference TRBV11-3 and TRBJ2-5, is EAGVVQSPRYKIIEKKQPVAFWCNPISGHNTLYWYLQNLGQGPELLIRYENEEAVDDSQLPKDRFSAERLKGVDSTLKIQPAELGDSAVYLCASSLGQGASKQETQYFGPGTRLLVL.

In its sample, this clone was seen once. The J gene is TRBJ2-1, the V gene TRBV7-3; D may be TRBD1 (5 bases). The CDR3 runs 13 residues. Per the germline V gene, CDR1 is SGHTA and CDR2 is FQGTGA. Trimming took 5 bases from V and 4 from J, leaving 9 bases between them. CDR3: CASSQAGYNEQFF. The CDR3 DNA reads as TGTGCCAGCAGCCAAGCAGGGTACAATGAGCAGTTCTTC.

The genes are TRBV2 and TRBJ1-5; 8 bases are shared with TRBD1. The CDR3 loop spans 15 amino acids. J was trimmed by 3 bases and V by 8 bases; bases with no gene match: 9. Germline V CDR1 and CDR2: SNHLY, FYNNEI. The CDR3 loop reads CASQKADRDNQPQHF. The CDR3 DNA sequence: TGTGCCAGCCAAAAGGCGGACAGGGACAATCAGCCCCAGCATTTT.

The J gene is TRBJ1-1, the V gene TRBV18; D gene uncertain. The germline CDR1 and CDR2 sequences are KGHSH and LQKENI. The ends were cut back, 2 bases at V and 5 bases at J, with 6 bases in the middle. CDR3 length: 12 amino acids. CDR3 residues: CASSPGETEAFF. CDR3 nucleotides: TGTGCCAGCTCACCAGGGGAGACTGAAGCTTTCTTT. Full variable domain (missing parts from reference TRBV18 and TRBJ1-1): NAGVMQNPRHLVRRRGQEARLRCSPMKGHSHVYWYRQLPEEGLKFMVYLQKENIIDESGMPKERFSAEFPKEGPSILRIQQVVRGDSAAYFCASSPGETEAFFGQGTRLTVV.

The V gene is TRBV5-1, the J gene TRBJ1-4; D is possibly TRBD1 (6 bases). Per the germline V gene, CDR1 is SGHRS and CDR2 is YFSETQ. V shed 4 bases and J shed 0 bases, with 10 bases lying between them. The CDR3 has 15 amino acids. CDR3 loop: CASSTGTPTNEKLFF. The DNA of the CDR3 is TGCGCCAGCAGCACTGGGACACCAACTAATGAAAAACTGTTTTTT.

The rearrangement joins TRBV5-5 to TRBJ1-1; TRBD1 matches 8 bases. CDR1 is SGHKS, CDR2 YYEKEE, per germline (reference sequence). After removal of 2 bases from V and 4 bases from J, the junction contained 1 base not matched to a gene. The CDR3 extends over 13 amino acids. The CDR3 reads CASSFDRGTEAFF. The CDR3 DNA sequence: TGTGCCAGCAGCTTTGACAGGGGCACTGAAGCTTTCTTT.

This chain links TRBV21-1 with TRBJ2-7; the table's D call TRBD2 went unverified against the DNA. TRBV21-1 is a pseudogene segment. The CDR3 covers 13 residues. Here the CDR3 reads CASIISSSYEQYF. CDR3 nucleotide sequence: TGTGCCAGCATTATTTCTAGTTCCTACGAGCAGTACTTC.

In regard to this clone: One end of the junction fails to match germline, which may point to a read error. This chain joins TRBV6-1 and TRBJ2-3; TRBD2 is a possible D gene (7 bases). The CDR3 consists of 18 residues. Germline V gene lookup returns CDR1 MNHNS and CDR2 SASEGT. As DNA, the CDR3 is TGTGCCAGCAATGAAGCCCAGGGGAGGGCGGCCGGCACAGATACGCAGTATTTT. Translating gives CASNEAQGRAAGTDTQYF.

CDR3 sequence (DNA): TGCAGCGTTGGGGTCCGGCGGGGGACCACAGATACGCAGTATTTT. This sequence encodes CSVGVRRGTTDTQYF. This sequence joins TRBV29-1 and TRBJ2-3; 7 bases align to TRBD2. Per the germline V gene, CDR1 is SQVTM and CDR2 is ANQGSEA. The CDR3 extends over 15 amino acids. V lost 4 bases, J lost 2 bases, and 9 bases stayed unmatched.

The count of this clone is one. DNA of the CDR3: TGTGCCAGTAGACCTTCAGGGCAACCTAATCAGCCCCAGCATTTT. It encodes CASRPSGQPNQPQHF. The chain recombines TRBV19 with TRBJ1-5; TRBD1 is a possible D gene (5 bases). The V end lost 6 bases, the J end lost 4 bases, and 16 bases lay between the germline ends. The CDR3 consists of 15 residues. From germline, CDR1 is LNHDA and CDR2 SQIVND (reference sequence).

The CDR3 sequence is CASSLDWRRNEQFF. The CDR3 nucleotides are TGTGCCAGCAGCTTAGATTGGCGGCGTAATGAGCAGTTCTTC. The chain recombines TRBV11-3 with TRBJ2-1, with D uncertain. The CDR3 runs 14 residues. The V end lost 0 bases, the J end lost 7 bases, and 10 bases lay between the germline ends. Per germline, CDR1 SGHNT and CDR2 YENEEA.

The genes are TRBV11-1 and TRBJ2-7; possible D gene TRBD2, 5 bases. V gave up 2 bases and J gave up 0 bases, with 14 bases separating them. Germline V gives CDR1 SGHAT, CDR2 FQDESV (reference sequence). The CDR3 totals 16 residues. CDR3 DNA sequence: TGTGCCAGCAGCTTAAATGAGGGAGTCTTCTCCTACGAGCAGTACTTC. Translation gives CASSLNEGVFSYEQYF.